This TCR beta chain appears in the sequencing data of a study of T cell repertoires in cytomegalovirus infection. Study-level background: Peptides in the study included HLA-C-restricted and HLA-B-restricted CMV epitopes. Public TCR beta signatures provided an indication of both CMV infection and a matching HLA type.

This clonotype occurred many times. Its antigen is unidentified. Study conclusions and caveats: Across the ex vivo response, the dominant clonotypes were HLA-C-restricted CMV-specific TCR beta clonotypes.

MiXCR, run by TCRdb on the reads, gives a single entry per CDR3 protein. This sample yields approximately 300,000 distinct CDR3 sequences, of which around 29% are seen a single time; 20% belongs to the top ten. Germline CDR1 reads MNHNS; CDR2 reads SASEGT. The length of the CDR3 is 16 residues. Trimming took off 6 bases at V and 5 bases at J, with 20 bases between the two ends. The sequence came from a human donor in good health (CMV status not recorded). Some clones in this sample may be carry-over from other donors' samples. J is TRBJ1-5 and V is TRBV6-1, with D possibly being TRBD1 (6 bases). The source was cultured PBMCs, collected from culture after CMV antigen stimulation. The CDR3 loop is CASSNSGTPGDQPQHF. The CDR3 nucleotides are TGTGCCAGCAGCAACTCCGGGACCCCAGGGGATCAGCCCCAGCATTTT.